These 19 T cell receptor beta chains share one sample of origin, sequenced in a study of OX40 agonist ivuxolimab in advanced cancers. Sequencing used immunoSEQ multiplex PCR; TCRdb keeps in-frame clones, though not all of them. The profile shows 40,000 to 45,000 clones, roughly four fifths of them singletons. This specimen consisted of CD4+ or CD8+ T cells sorted from blood, obtained in a trial of the OX40 agonist ivuxolimab. All receptors come from an adult with an advanced solid tumor such as melanoma, head and neck, liver or kidney cancer.

The chain recombines TRBV6-5 with TRBJ2-5; perhaps TRBD2 as D (5 bases). Germline assignment: CDR1 MNHEY and CDR2 SVGAGI. This CDR3 region has 13 residues. In nucleotides, the CDR3 is TGTTCGGCGGGCATGCCAGCTCAAGAGACCCAGTACTTC. It translates to CSAGMPAQETQYF.

The chain has TRBV5-5 and TRBJ2-7; TRBD1 agrees at 7 bases. Germline-derived CDR1 and CDR2 are SGHKS and YYEKEE (reference sequence). The CDR3 runs to 13 residues. Trimming cost V 4 bases and J 3 bases; bases outside gene matches: 4. The CDR3 here is CASSRGQLYEQYF. In DNA form, the CDR3 reads TGTGCCAGCAGCAGGGGACAGCTCTACGAGCAGTACTTC.

The rearrangement uses TRBV5-1 and TRBJ1-5, with a tentative D call TRBD1 (5 bases). From germline, CDR1 is SGHRS and CDR2 YFSETQ. The CDR3 has 13 amino acids. V was clipped by 0 bases and J by 5 bases, with 6 bases between them. The CDR3 is CASSLEGYQPQHF. CDR3 sequence (DNA): TGCGCCAGCAGCTTGGAGGGGTATCAGCCCCAGCATTTT.

The rearrangement joins TRBV5-6 to TRBJ1-1, with D possibly matching TRBD1 (6 bases). This CDR3 has 15 amino acids. Germline CDR1 is SGHDT and CDR2 is YYEEEE. V was trimmed by 0 bases and J by 0 bases, leaving 9 bases between them. CDR3 nucleotide sequence: TGTGCCAGCAGCTTGGGGGGGGCCTTGAACACTGAAGCTTTCTTT. Translating gives CASSLGGALNTEAFF.

The CDR3 DNA follows: TGCAGCGTTGAATTTCAGGGTGTGACCGGGGAGCTGTTTTTT. Its translation is CSVEFQGVTGELFF. This chain connects TRBV29-1 to TRBJ2-2; tentatively, D is TRBD1 (5 bases). V dropped 2 bases and J dropped 5 bases, with 12 bases sitting between them. The germline V gene has CDR1 SQVTM and CDR2 ANQGSEA. The CDR3 length is 14 residues.

The chain is built from TRBV7-2 and TRBJ2-7, with 11 bases matching TRBD2. The V gene's germline CDR1 is SGHTA and CDR2 FQGNSA. The V gene end was trimmed by 5 bases and the J gene end by 3 bases; junction bases not matched to a gene: 9. The CDR3 is 16 residues long. CDR3 amino acids: CASSQELAGDLYEQYF. CDR3 bases: TGTGCCAGCAGCCAAGAACTAGCGGGAGATCTCTACGAGCAGTACTTC.

Notes on this clone: Sequence at one end of the junction differs from germline and may be a read error. The rearrangement joins TRBV6-5 to TRBJ2-7; D remains unclear. CDR3 length equals 13 residues. CDR1 is MNHEY, CDR2 SVGAGI, per germline. The CDR3 is CASSYRPSNEQYF. The DNA of the CDR3 is TGTGCCAGCAGTTATCGGCCCTCCAACGAGCAGTACTTC.

V is TRBV11-3 and J is TRBJ1-1; D gene uncertain. The CDR3 totals 13 residues. From germline, CDR1 is SGHNT and CDR2 YENEEA. Trimming cost V 3 bases and J 1 base, with 6 bases left between them. The CDR3 nucleotides read TGTGCCAGCAGCTTTCTGACGAACACTGAAGCTTTCTTT. This encodes CASSFLTNTEAFF.

The CDR3 DNA follows: TGCGCCAGCAGCCTCTCTGGGGCCAACGTCCTGACTTTC. Translated, it gives CASSLSGANVLTF. V and J are TRBV4-3 and TRBJ2-6; no firm D call. The germline V and J ends were trimmed by 4 bases and 0 bases, with 1 base remaining between them. This CDR3 is built from 13 residues. CDR1 and CDR2 (germline): LGHNA, YSLEER.

The chain joins TRBV7-9 to TRBJ1-2; D may be TRBD1 (5 bases). Trimming removed 4 bases at V and 4 bases at J, with 13 bases between. The CDR3 loop spans 14 amino acids. From germline, CDR1 is SEHNR and CDR2 FQNEAQ (reference sequence). CDR3 sequence reads: CASSSTGPPYGYTF. The CDR3 DNA is TGTGCCAGCAGCTCCACGGGGCCTCCCTATGGCTACACCTTC.

The gene calls are TRBV5-4 and TRBJ1-1; 10 positions agree with TRBD1. CDR3 size: 14 residues. The germline gives CDR1 SGHNT, CDR2 YYREEE (reference sequence). J gave up 12 bases and V 0 bases, and 8 bases lay outside the gene matches. CDR3 in amino acids: CASSLGGTGVLSFF. CDR3 nucleotide sequence: TGTGCCAGCAGCTTGGGGGGGACAGGGGTTTTATCTTTCTTT.

The V and J genes are TRBV29-1 and TRBJ2-7; TRBD2 aligns across 9 bases. J gave up 1 base and V 3 bases, and 10 bases lay outside the gene matches. The CDR3 extends over 16 amino acids. Germline lookup yields CDR1 SQVTM and CDR2 ANQGSEA. CDR3: CSVDMGRTSASYEQYV. The DNA for the CDR3 is TGCAGCGTTGATATGGGGCGGACTAGCGCATCCTACGAGCAGTACGTC.

The chain joins TRBV4-2 to TRBJ1-2; D unclear. There are 15 residues in the CDR3. Trimming left V 0 bases short and J 8 bases short, with 16 bases between. Per germline, CDR1 LGHNA and CDR2 YNFKEQ. The CDR3 DNA follows: TGTGCCAGCAGCCAAGACCAGCGGTACGCGGGGGGCTACACCTTC. Translated, it gives CASSQDQRYAGGYTF.

The V gene is TRBV29-1, the J gene TRBJ1-4, with a weak D call TRBD1 (5 bases). Trimming removed 7 bases from V and 6 bases from J, with 12 bases in between. Looked up from germline, CDR1 is SQVTM and CDR2 is ANQGSEA. CDR3 length: 12 amino acids. The CDR3 bases are TGCAGCGGGTCCGGGGGAGATGAAAAACTGTTTTTT. As protein: CSGSGGDEKLFF.

The chain joins TRBV19 to TRBJ2-1, with no clear D. This CDR3 is built from 14 residues. In germline, CDR1 is LNHDA, CDR2 SQIVND (reference sequence). V was clipped by 4 bases and J by 0 bases, with 7 bases between them. The CDR3 nucleotides are TGTGCCAGTAGTAAGGACCACTCCTACAATGAGCAGTTCTTC. It specifies CASSKDHSYNEQFF.

The chain is built from TRBV7-9 and TRBJ2-7; tentatively, D is TRBD2 (6 bases). Germline V CDR1 and CDR2: SEHNR, FQNEAQ (reference sequence). V was shortened by 1 base and J by 5 bases, with 12 bases between the two germline ends. The CDR3 runs to 14 residues. CDR3: CASSLGREIHEQYF. CDR3 coding DNA: TGTGCCAGCAGCTTAGGCCGGGAGATCCACGAGCAGTACTTC. Supplemented by reference TRBV7-9 and TRBJ2-7, the full variable domain reads DTGVSQNPRHKITKRGQNVTFRCDPISEHNRLYWYRQTLGQGPEFLTYFQNEAQLEKSRLLSDRFSAERPKGSFSTLEIQRTEQGDSAMYLCASSLGREIHEQYFGPGTRLTVT.

CDR3: CASSLILAGYTF. The CDR3 DNA follows: TGTGCCAGCAGCTTGATTCTCGCCGGCTACACCTTC. V and J are TRBV5-6 and TRBJ1-2; D unresolved. The CDR3 length is 12 residues. CDR1 and CDR2 from the germline V gene are SGHDT and YYEEEE. V lost 1 base and J lost 8, with 9 bases in between.

This rearrangement joins TRBV4-2 to TRBJ2-7; 12 bases fit TRBD2. J lost 2 bases, V lost 4 bases, and 9 bases had no gene match. Per the germline V gene, CDR1 is LGHNA and CDR2 is YNFKEQ. The CDR3 contains 17 residues. In DNA, the CDR3 is TGTGCCAGCAGCCTACACTGGACTAGCGGGACTCCCTACGAGCAGTACGTC. Protein sequence: CASSLHWTSGTPYEQYV.

This chain joins TRBV6-6 and TRBJ2-5; no reliable D call. The CDR3 sequence is 11 residues long. With 8 bases removed from V and 2 bases from J, the gap between germline ends came to 6 bases. Looked up from germline, CDR1 is MNHNY and CDR2 is SVGAGI (reference sequence). CDR3 in DNA: TGTGCCAGCTCGGTACAAGAGACCCAGTACTTC. This codes for CASSVQETQYF.